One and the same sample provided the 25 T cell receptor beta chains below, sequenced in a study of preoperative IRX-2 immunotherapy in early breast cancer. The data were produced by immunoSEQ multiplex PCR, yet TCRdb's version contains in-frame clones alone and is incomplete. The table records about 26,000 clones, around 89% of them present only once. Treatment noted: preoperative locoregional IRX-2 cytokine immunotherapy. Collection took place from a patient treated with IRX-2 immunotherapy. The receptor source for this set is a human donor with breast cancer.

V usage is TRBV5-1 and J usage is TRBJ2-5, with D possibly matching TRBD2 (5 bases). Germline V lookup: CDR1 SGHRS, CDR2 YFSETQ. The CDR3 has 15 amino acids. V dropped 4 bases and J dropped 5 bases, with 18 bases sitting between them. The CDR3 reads CASSNVVGDRETQYF. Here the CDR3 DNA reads TGCGCCAGCAGCAATGTCGTCGGGGATCGGGAGACCCAGTACTTC. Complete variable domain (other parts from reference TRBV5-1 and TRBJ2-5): KAGVTQTPRYLIKTRGQQVTLSCSPISGHRSVSWYQQTPGQGLQFLFEYFSETQRNKGNFPGRFSGRQFSNSRSEMNVSTLELGDSALYLCASSNVVGDRETQYFGPGTRLLVL.

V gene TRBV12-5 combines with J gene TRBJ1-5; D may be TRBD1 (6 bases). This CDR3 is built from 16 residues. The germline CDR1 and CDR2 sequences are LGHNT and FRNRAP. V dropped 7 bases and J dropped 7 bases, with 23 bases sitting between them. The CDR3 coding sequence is TGTGCTAGTGTCTTCCTCGCGGCAGGGGCGGACCAGCCCCAGCATTTT. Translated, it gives CASVFLAAGADQPQHF.

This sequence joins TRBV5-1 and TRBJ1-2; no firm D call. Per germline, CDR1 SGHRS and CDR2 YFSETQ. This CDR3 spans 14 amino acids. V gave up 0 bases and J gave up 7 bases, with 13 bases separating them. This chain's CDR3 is CASSLVLGSAGYTF. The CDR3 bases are TGCGCCAGCAGCTTGGTGCTGGGGTCGGCTGGCTACACCTTC. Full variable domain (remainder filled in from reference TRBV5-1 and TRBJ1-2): KAGVTQTPRYLIKTRGQQVTLSCSPISGHRSVSWYQQTPGQGLQFLFEYFSETQRNKGNFPGRFSGRQFSNSRSEMNVSTLELGDSALYLCASSLVLGSAGYTFGSGTRLTVV.

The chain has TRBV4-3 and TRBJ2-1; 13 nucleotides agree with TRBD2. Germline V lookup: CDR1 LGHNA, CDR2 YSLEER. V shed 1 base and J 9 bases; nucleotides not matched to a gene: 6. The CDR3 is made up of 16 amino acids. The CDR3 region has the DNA TGCGCCAGCAGCCAAGGGACTAGCGGGGGCTTAATTGAGCAGTTCTTC. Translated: CASSQGTSGGLIEQFF.

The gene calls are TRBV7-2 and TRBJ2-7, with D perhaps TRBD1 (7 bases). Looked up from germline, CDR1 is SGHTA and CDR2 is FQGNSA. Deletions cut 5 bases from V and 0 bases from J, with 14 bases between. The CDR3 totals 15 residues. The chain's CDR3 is CASSLRGATSYEQYF. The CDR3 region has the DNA TGTGCCAGCAGCCTCAGGGGGGCTACCTCCTACGAGCAGTACTTC.

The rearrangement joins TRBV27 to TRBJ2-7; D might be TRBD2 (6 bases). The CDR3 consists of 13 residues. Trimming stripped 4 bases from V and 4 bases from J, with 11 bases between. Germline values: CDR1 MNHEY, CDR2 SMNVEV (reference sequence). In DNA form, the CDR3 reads TGTGCCAGCAGTTACCAGGGAGGATACGAGCAGTACTTC. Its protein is CASSYQGGYEQYF.

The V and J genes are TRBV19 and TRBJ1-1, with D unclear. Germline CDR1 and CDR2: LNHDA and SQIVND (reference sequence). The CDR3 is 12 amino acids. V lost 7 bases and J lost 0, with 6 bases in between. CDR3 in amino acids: CASTKMNTEAFF. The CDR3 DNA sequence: TGTGCCAGTACTAAAATGAACACTGAAGCTTTCTTT.

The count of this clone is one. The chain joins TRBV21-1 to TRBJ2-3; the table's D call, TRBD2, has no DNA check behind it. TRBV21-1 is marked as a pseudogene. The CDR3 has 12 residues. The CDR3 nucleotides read TGTGCCAGCTGCCGACTAGCAGAGACGCAGTATTTT. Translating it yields CASCRLAETQYF.

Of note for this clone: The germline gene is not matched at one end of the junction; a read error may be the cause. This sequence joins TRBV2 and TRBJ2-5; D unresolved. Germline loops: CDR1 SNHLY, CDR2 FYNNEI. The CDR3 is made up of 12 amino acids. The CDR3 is CATSLVQETQYF. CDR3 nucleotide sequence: TGTGCCACCAGTTTGGTCCAAGAGACCCAGTACTTC.

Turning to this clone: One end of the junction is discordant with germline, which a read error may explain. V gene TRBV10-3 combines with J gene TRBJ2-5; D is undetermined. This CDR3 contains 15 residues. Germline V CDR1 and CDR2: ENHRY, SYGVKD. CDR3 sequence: CASSPAFWGQETQYF. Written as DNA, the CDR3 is TGTGCCAGCAGTCCCGCGTTTTGGGGACAAGAGACCCAGTACTTC.

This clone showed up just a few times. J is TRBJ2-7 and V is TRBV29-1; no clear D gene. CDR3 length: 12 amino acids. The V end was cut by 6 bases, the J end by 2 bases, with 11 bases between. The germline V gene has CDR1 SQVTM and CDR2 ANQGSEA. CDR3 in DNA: TGCAGCGTCCCGGGCGGTACCTACGAGCAGTACTTC. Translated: CSVPGGTYEQYF.

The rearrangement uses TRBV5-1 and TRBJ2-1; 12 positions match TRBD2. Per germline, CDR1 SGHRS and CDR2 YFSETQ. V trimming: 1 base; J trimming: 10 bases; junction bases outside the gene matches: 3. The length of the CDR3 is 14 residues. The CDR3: CASSLRLAGEEQFF. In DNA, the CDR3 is TGCGCCAGCAGCTTGCGACTAGCGGGAGAGGAGCAGTTCTTC.

The DNA of the CDR3 is TGTGCCAGCAGTGAAGTCGGACCGCCTTTCGAGCAGTACTTC. Translation: CASSEVGPPFEQYF. This sequence joins TRBV6-1 and TRBJ2-7; D gene ambiguous. CDR1 MNHNS and CDR2 SASEGT come from the germline V gene. Trimming stripped 1 base from V and 6 bases from J, with 13 bases between. CDR3 size: 14 residues.

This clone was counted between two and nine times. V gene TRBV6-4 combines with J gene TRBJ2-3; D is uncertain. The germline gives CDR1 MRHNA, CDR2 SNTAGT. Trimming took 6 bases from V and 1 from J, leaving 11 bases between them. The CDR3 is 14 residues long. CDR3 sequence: CASSEKPGTDTQYF. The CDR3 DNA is TGTGCCAGCAGCGAAAAACCTGGCACAGATACGCAGTATTTT.

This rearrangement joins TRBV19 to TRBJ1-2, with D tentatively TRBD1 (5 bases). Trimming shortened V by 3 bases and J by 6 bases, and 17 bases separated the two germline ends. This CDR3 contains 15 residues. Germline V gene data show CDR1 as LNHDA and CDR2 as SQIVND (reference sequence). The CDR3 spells CASSIGLRGLNGYTF. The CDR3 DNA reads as TGTGCCAGTAGTATCGGGCTTCGGGGCTTGAATGGCTACACCTTC.

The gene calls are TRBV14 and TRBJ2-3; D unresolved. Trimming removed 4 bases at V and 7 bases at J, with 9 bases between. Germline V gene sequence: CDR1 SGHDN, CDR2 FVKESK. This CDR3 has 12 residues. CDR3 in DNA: TGTGCCAGCAGCCGTTCTACGTATACGCAGTATTTT. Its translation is CASSRSTYTQYF.

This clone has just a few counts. Written as DNA, the CDR3 is TGTGCCAGCAGCTTGGGACAGGGGTTCGGCTACACCTTC. Translating it yields CASSLGQGFGYTF. The V and J genes are TRBV7-9 and TRBJ1-2, with 10 positions matching TRBD1. Germline values: CDR1 SEHNR, CDR2 FQNEAQ (reference sequence). Trimming removed 3 bases from V and 8 bases from J; junction bases left unmatched: 3. There are 13 residues in the CDR3. Full variable domain (remainder filled in from reference TRBV7-9 and TRBJ1-2): DTGVSQNPRHKITKRGQNVTFRCDPISEHNRLYWYRQTLGQGPEFLTYFQNEAQLEKSRLLSDRFSAERPKGSFSTLEIQRTEQGDSAMYLCASSLGQGFGYTFGSGTRLTVV.

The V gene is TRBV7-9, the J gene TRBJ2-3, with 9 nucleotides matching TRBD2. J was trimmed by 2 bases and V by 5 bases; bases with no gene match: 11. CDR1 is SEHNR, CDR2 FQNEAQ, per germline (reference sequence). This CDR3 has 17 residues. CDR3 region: CASSQVAGGLDTDTQYF. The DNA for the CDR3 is TGTGCCAGCAGCCAGGTCGCGGGAGGGCTTGACACAGATACGCAGTATTTT.

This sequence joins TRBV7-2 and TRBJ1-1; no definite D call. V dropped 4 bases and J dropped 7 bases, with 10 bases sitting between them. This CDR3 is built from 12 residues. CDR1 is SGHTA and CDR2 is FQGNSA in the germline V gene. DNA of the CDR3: TGTGCCAGCAGCTCCCTGGTCGGTGAAGCTTTCTTT. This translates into CASSSLVGEAFF.

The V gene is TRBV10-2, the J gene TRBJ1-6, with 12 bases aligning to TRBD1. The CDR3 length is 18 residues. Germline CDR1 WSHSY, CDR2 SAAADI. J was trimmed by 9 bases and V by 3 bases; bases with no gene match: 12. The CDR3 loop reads CASSDHGTGGAGSSPLHF. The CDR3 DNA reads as TGCGCCAGCAGTGACCATGGGACAGGGGGCGCGGGCAGTTCACCCCTCCACTTT.

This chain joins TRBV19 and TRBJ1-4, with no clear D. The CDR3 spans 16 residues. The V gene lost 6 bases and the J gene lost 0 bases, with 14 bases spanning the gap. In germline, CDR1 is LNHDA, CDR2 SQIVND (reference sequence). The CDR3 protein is CASSQNHISTNEKLFF. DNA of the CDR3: TGTGCCAGTAGCCAAAACCACATATCAACTAATGAAAAACTGTTTTTT.

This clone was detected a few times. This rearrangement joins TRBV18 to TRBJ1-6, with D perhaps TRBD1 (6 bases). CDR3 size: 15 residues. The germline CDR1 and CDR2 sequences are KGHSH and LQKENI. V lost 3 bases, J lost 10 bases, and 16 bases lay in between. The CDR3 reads CASSPAAGADSPLHF. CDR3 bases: TGTGCCAGCTCACCGGCAGCGGGGGCGGACTCACCCCTCCACTTT.

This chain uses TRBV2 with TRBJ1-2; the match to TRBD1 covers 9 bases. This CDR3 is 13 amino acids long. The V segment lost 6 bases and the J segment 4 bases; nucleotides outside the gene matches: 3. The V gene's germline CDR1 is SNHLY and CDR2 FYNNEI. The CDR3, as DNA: TGTGCCAGCAGGACAGGGGGTGGCTATGGCTACACCTTC. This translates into CASRTGGGYGYTF.

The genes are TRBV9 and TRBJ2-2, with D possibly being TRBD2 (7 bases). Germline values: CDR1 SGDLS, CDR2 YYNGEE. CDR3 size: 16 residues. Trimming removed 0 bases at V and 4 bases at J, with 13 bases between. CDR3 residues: CASSVGRGGSTGELFF. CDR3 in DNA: TGTGCCAGCAGCGTAGGCAGGGGCGGGAGCACCGGGGAGCTGTTTTTT.

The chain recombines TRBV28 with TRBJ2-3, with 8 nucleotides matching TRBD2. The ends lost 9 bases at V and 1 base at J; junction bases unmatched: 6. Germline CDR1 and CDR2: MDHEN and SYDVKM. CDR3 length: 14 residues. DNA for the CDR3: TGTGCCAGTTCTTCCGGGGGGGGCACAGATACGCAGTATTTT. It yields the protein CASSSGGGTDTQYF.